This TCR beta chain is drawn from a study of shared T cell receptors in the human thymus. TCRdb keeps only in-frame clones here, not all; method: immunoSEQ multiplex PCR. The data show hundreds of thousands of clones, with roughly 90% seen just once and 0.0095% to 0.011% held by the top ten. These data were also reused for a study on human thymus T cells. That work contributes: Finnish infants who were healthy and having corrective surgery for congenital heart defects made up the donors. Thymus tissue was removed during corrective cardiac surgery. Repertoires sampled from thymus and blood appeared biased in V and J gene usage. Unrelated individuals reportedly shared highly overlapping thymic TCR repertoires.

This receptor was obtained from a boy less than two years old with a congenital heart defect. The sequencing input was thymocytes.

The CDR3 DNA sequence: TGTGCCAGCAGTGTGTTGAGGGTCCCGATCGGGGAGCTGTTTTTT. Protein sequence: CASSVLRVPIGELFF. The chain recombines TRBV2 with TRBJ2-2; D perhaps matches TRBD2 (5 bases). Germline CDR1 and CDR2: SNHLY and FYNNEI. V gave up 4 bases and J gave up 7 bases, with 16 bases separating them. The CDR3 loop spans 15 amino acids.